This record concerns one T cell receptor beta chain sequence. Its target is unknown. These data originate in a study of high-grade serous ovarian cancer treatment subgroups. V lost 4 bases and J lost 5; bases outside the gene matches: 6. This CDR3 has 15 amino acids. CDR1 is LNHDA, CDR2 SQIVND, per germline (reference sequence). General study results and limits: Different patients shared almost no repertoire; same-patient tumors shared 0.11 to 0.79. Bulk tumor TCR sequencing gave no spatial information. Higher neoantigen levels went with greater TCR clonal relatedness.

Clones were sequenced by immunoSEQ multiplex PCR, and TCRdb holds only the in-frame ones, with some missing. The table lists 4,100 or so clones, around 82% of them singletons. Tumor samples were taken before definitive surgery or chemotherapy. The V call is TRBV19, the J call TRBJ2-1; TRBD2 aligns across 9 bases. Sequenced material: tumor tissue. The clonotype comes from a human donor with high-grade serous ovarian cancer. The CDR3 region has the DNA TGTGCCAGTAGTACAAGCGGGGGGCTTAACAATGAGCAGTTCTTC. Translation: CASSTSGGLNNEQFF. Variable domain in full (rest from reference TRBV19 and TRBJ2-1): DGGITQSPKYLFRKEGQNVTLSCEQNLNHDAMYWYRQDPGQGLRLIYYSQIVNDFQKGDIAEGYSVSREKKESFPLTVTSAQKNPTAFYLCASSTSGGLNNEQFFGPGTRLTVL.